The 5 T cell receptor beta chains below come from one sample, sequenced in a study of cytomegalovirus exposure and HLA in healthy donors. The PCR employed 60 Vbeta primers together with 13 Jbeta primers. Assay: immunoSEQ multiplex PCR; the TCRdb copy retains only in-frame clones and omits some. Altogether roughly 98,000 clones are present, 75% to 85% being singletons, with the ten largest covering 9.5% to 13%. Input material: PBMCs. All receptors derive from a young man in good health and CMV-seropositive.

The J gene is TRBJ1-5, the V gene TRBV30; D is undetermined. The CDR3 is 14 residues long. V lost 2 bases and J lost 5, with 13 bases in between. Germline V gives CDR1 GTSNPN, CDR2 SVGIG (reference sequence). CDR3 residues: CAWSPASGDQPQHF. CDR3 coding DNA: TGTGCCTGGAGTCCTGCCTCGGGAGATCAGCCCCAGCATTTT.

This sequence joins TRBV19 and TRBJ2-1, with 8 bases aligning to TRBD2. From germline, CDR1 is LNHDA and CDR2 SQIVND (reference sequence). The CDR3 totals 14 residues. V dropped 11 bases and J dropped 0; count of bases not matched to a gene: 6. CDR3 loop: CAAAGTSSYNEQFF. Written as DNA, the CDR3 is TGTGCCGCCGCCGGGACTAGCTCCTACAATGAGCAGTTCTTC.

The chain is built from TRBV19 and TRBJ2-2, with no clear D. This CDR3 region has 15 residues. V gave up 6 bases and J gave up 0 bases, with 11 bases separating them. Germline V CDR1 and CDR2: LNHDA, SQIVND (reference sequence). The CDR3 loop is CASRVEVANTGELFF. CDR3 sequence (DNA): TGTGCCAGTAGAGTCGAGGTAGCGAACACCGGGGAGCTGTTTTTT.

The chain employs TRBV9 and TRBJ2-3; possible D gene TRBD1, 6 bases. Trimming took off 0 bases at V and 1 base at J, with 6 bases between the two ends. The germline V gene encodes CDR1 SGDLS and CDR2 YYNGEE. This CDR3 comprises 14 residues. The CDR3 spells CASSVDRGTDTQYF. Written as DNA, the CDR3 is TGTGCCAGCAGCGTAGACAGGGGCACAGATACGCAGTATTTT.

This clone was observed a single time. This chain links TRBV6-1 with TRBJ2-5; 7 bases are a match to TRBD1. The J call is doubtful: the DNA matches TRBJ2-7 better. In germline, CDR1 is MNHNS, CDR2 SASEGT. CDR3 size: 16 residues. The CDR3 here is CASSKEEAGGSYEQYF. As DNA, the CDR3 is TGTGCCAGCAGTAAAGAAGAGGCAGGGGGCTCCTACGAGCAGTACTTC.